This is a list of T cell receptor beta chains from one sample in a study of cytotoxic CD8 clonotypes in ibrutinib-treated CLL. The method was immunoSEQ multiplex PCR; TCRdb's version includes in-frame clones alone and lacks a portion of them. The table shows approximately 50,000 clones, with about two thirds occurring only once. This sample comprised PBMCs, obtained after 12 months of ibrutinib treatment. Receptor source: a human donor with chronic lymphocytic leukemia. Both conserved end residues are part of each CDR3. The order of the fields is clone size, V gene, J gene, D gene, CDR3 protein, CDR3 DNA. A D gene is named only where the DNA matches it firmly. Clone size is shown for a subset of rows, as once, few, many or a class of expanded clone.

-	TRBV7-8	TRBJ2-2	-	CASRLNSNTGELFF	TGTGCCAGCAGATTGAATTCGAACACCGGGGAGCTGTTTTTT
-	TRBV7-3	TRBJ1-1	TRBD1	CASSSSGGQEAFF	TGTGCCAGCAGCAGCTCAGGGGGCCAAGAGGCTTTCTTT
few	TRBV28	TRBJ1-3	-	CASLDSFSGNTIYF	TGTGCCAGTCTAGACAGCTTCTCTGGAAACACCATATATTTT
-	TRBV15	TRBJ1-6	-	CATSRNRAGNSPLHF	TGTGCCACCAGCAGAAACAGGGCAGGGAATTCACCCCTCCACTTT
few	TRBV4-1	TRBJ1-6	-	CASSPRLEPRSPLHF	TGCGCCAGCAGTCCTAGGTTAGAGCCAAGGTCACCCCTCCACTTT
-	TRBV4-2	TRBJ2-1	-	CASSQDLGTPLYNEQFF	TGTGCCAGCAGCCAAGATCTGGGGACTCCCCTCTACAATGAGCAGTTCTTC
-	TRBV2	TRBJ2-1	-	CASSVRGLEQFF	TGTGCCAGCAGTGTAAGGGGACTTGAGCAGTTCTTC
-	TRBV9	TRBJ1-4	-	CASSVGDGSEKLFF	TGTGCCAGCAGCGTTGGGGATGGAAGTGAAAAACTGTTTTTT
-	TRBV29-1	TRBJ1-4	TRBD1	CSASGTGFWELFF	TGCAGCGCCTCCGGGACAGGTTTTTGGGAACTGTTTTTT
-	TRBV11-2	TRBJ2-7	TRBD2	CASSLSGTSEKFNF	TGTGCCAGCAGCCTTTCCGGGACTAGCGAAAAATTCAACTTC
few	TRBV25-1	TRBJ1-2	-	CASREGDIYGYTF	TGTGCCAGCAGGGAAGGGGACATCTATGGCTACACCTTC
-	TRBV9	TRBJ1-1	-	CASSVVPDTEAFF	TGTGCCAGCAGCGTAGTGCCCGACACTGAAGCTTTCTTT
-	TRBV30	TRBJ1-1	TRBD1	CAWMWDRTHTEAFF	TGTGCCTGGATGTGGGACAGGACCCACACTGAAGCTTTCTTT
-	TRBV10-1	TRBJ2-7	-	CASSDSVPLYEQYF	TGCGCCAGCAGTGATTCGGTCCCCCTCTACGAGCAGTACTTC
-	TRBV27	TRBJ2-5	-	CASSPQLSQYF	TGTGCCAGCAGCCCACAGCTGTCCCAGTACTTC
-	TRBV7-9	TRBJ1-4	TRBD1	CASRKAGRGRGEKLFF	TGTGCCAGCAGGAAGGCGGGCAGGGGGCGCGGTGAAAAACTGTTTTTT
few	TRBV29-1	TRBJ1-2	-	CSVAGGDYGYTF	TGCAGCGTTGCCGGGGGTGACTATGGCTACACCTTC
-	TRBV5-1	TRBJ1-2	-	CASSLVPSGSYGYTF	TGCGCCAGCAGCTTGGTCCCTTCCGGGTCTTATGGCTACACCTTC
-	TRBV7-3	TRBJ2-5	-	CASSQPLGYQETQYF	TGTGCCAGCAGCCAACCCCTTGGATACCAAGAGACCCAGTACTTC
few	TRBV5-4	TRBJ2-1	-	CASSLIGGAYNEQFF	TGTGCCAGCAGCTTGATTGGCGGGGCCTACAATGAGCAGTTCTTC
-	TRBV27	TRBJ1-1	TRBD1	CASSSTGFDTEAFF	TGTGCCAGCAGTTCGACAGGGTTTGACACTGAAGCTTTCTTT
-	TRBV30	TRBJ1-1	-	CAWTEGHTEAFF	TGTGCCTGGACAGAAGGGCACACTGAAGCTTTCTTT
few	TRBV9	TRBJ1-1	TRBD1	CASSSRDRVNTEAFF	TGTGCCAGCAGCTCCAGGGACAGGGTGAACACTGAAGCTTTCTTT
-	TRBV7-8	TRBJ2-2	TRBD2	CASSLGPGGNTGELFF	TGTGCCAGCAGCTTAGGTCCGGGGGGGAACACCGGGGAGCTGTTTTTT
-	TRBV15	TRBJ1-5	-	CATSSRGARNQPQHF	TGTGCCACCAGCAGCCGGGGGGCTCGCAATCAGCCCCAGCATTTT
few	TRBV7-6	TRBJ1-6	-	CASSLGPPGSPLHF	TGTGCCAGCAGCCTGGGACCGCCCGGTTCACCCCTCCACTTT
-	TRBV15	TRBJ2-1	TRBD2	CATSGPGLAGYNEQFF	TGTGCCACCAGCGGACCCGGACTAGCGGGGTACAATGAGCAGTTCTTC
-	TRBV6-6	TRBJ2-7	-	CASSDHRGWNEQYF	TGTGCCAGCAGTGACCATCGGGGGTGGAACGAGCAGTACTTC
-	TRBV6-1	TRBJ1-2	-	CASSEGQMSNYGYTF	TGTGCCAGCAGTGAAGGACAGATGTCTAACTATGGCTACACCTTC
-	TRBV10-3	TRBJ2-7	TRBD1	CASGTGFYEQYF	TGTGCCTCTGGGACAGGTTTCTACGAGCAGTACTTC
-	TRBV6-5	TRBJ1-1	-	CASSRHGGGNTEAFF	TGTGCCAGCAGTAGACACGGAGGGGGGAACACTGAAGCTTTCTTT
-	TRBV7-8	TRBJ2-7	-	CASSPLRFVSRGSYEQYF	TGTGCCAGCAGCCCCTTACGTTTTGTGAGCAGAGGTTCCTACGAGCAGTACTTC
-	TRBV5-1	TRBJ2-3	TRBD2	CASSLGKAGGSTDTQYF	TGCGCCAGCAGCTTGGGTAAAGCGGGGGGATCCACAGATACGCAGTATTTT
-	TRBV18	TRBJ1-5	-	CASSPTSGVGNQPQHF	TGTGCCAGCTCACCAACGTCAGGGGTGGGCAATCAGCCCCAGCATTTT
few	TRBV12-5	TRBJ2-1	TRBD1	CASGLGDRNNEQFF	TGTGCTAGTGGTTTGGGGGACAGAAACAATGAGCAGTTCTTC
-	TRBV29-1	TRBJ2-3	-	CSVDQGLGTDTQYF	TGCAGCGTTGACCAGGGCTTGGGGACAGATACGCAGTATTTT
-	TRBV9	TRBJ2-7	-	CASSVGRGREQYF	TGTGCCAGCAGCGTAGGCAGGGGACGCGAGCAGTACTTC
-	TRBV29-1	TRBJ1-1	-	CSAAGSPGGNTEAFF	TGCAGCGCCGCCGGGTCCCCCGGCGGGAACACTGAAGCTTTCTTT
-	TRBV28	TRBJ1-5	-	CASSHQDGGNQPQHF	TGTGCCAGCAGTCACCAGGACGGGGGCAATCAGCCCCAGCATTTT
few	TRBV6-1	TRBJ1-6	-	CACSAGQYNSPLHF	TGTGCCTGCTCTGCGGGGCAGTATAATTCACCCCTCCACTTT